The T cell receptor (beta chain) described here comes from a study of regulatory T cells in long-lasting Graves disease. General study findings and limits: Persistent Graves' patients showed a TCR diversity that was lower than that of newly diagnosed ones. Sharing of public clonotypes was greater in persistent patients (more than 2,500) than in new patients (around 1,000). What was studied was peripheral blood only, and not thyroid tissue.

The time point denotes: persistent/refractory GD, antithyroid drugs over 5 years with positive TRAb. RNA isolated from PBMCs was used to make the TCR library. A remark on this clonotype: Its antigen is currently unknown.

CDR3-region Arm-PCR and iRepertoire HTBI primers produced the TCR beta libraries. TCRdb re-called the multiplex PCR reads with MiXCR, one entry per CDR3 protein. The table lists approximately 440,000 distinct CDR3 sequences, roughly a quarter of them singletons. Specimen: peripheral blood mononuclear cells (PBMCs), collected when the disease was refractory, from a patient treated with antithyroid drugs. The source of this sequence is a female donor with Graves disease.

DNA of the CDR3: TGTGCCAGCAGCTTGGATGGGAGGGGTCAAGGCTACACCTTC. It encodes CASSLDGRGQGYTF. The chain employs TRBV5-4 and TRBJ1-2; perhaps TRBD1 as D (5 bases). The CDR3 is 14 amino acids. Per the germline V gene, CDR1 is SGHNT and CDR2 is YYREEE (reference sequence). V was cut by 0 bases and J by 8 bases, with 14 bases left in between.